One and the same sample provided the 18 T cell receptor beta chains below, sequenced in a study of PD-1 blockade in classical Hodgkin lymphoma. Each and every patient relapsed after autologous stem cell transplantation, and patients got differing brentuximab vedotin exposure. Repertoires were generated with immunoSEQ multiplex PCR, while TCRdb's copy carries only in-frame clones and drops some. This table holds 98,000 or so clones, about nine tenths found once. Sequenced here: peripheral blood mononuclear cells (PBMCs), sampled before the second cycle of nivolumab. These receptors were obtained from a human donor with classical Hodgkin lymphoma.

V is TRBV7-9 and J is TRBJ2-7; tentative D call: TRBD1 (5 bases). The CDR3 sequence is 14 residues long. Germline V CDR1 and CDR2: SEHNR, FQNEAQ (reference sequence). V was clipped by 3 bases and J by 3 bases, with 12 bases between them. CDR3 amino acids: CASSLLARGYEQYF. In nucleotides, the CDR3 is TGTGCCAGCAGCTTGCTGGCTAGGGGCTACGAGCAGTACTTC.

The chain carries TRBV21-1 and TRBJ2-7; the D call in the table, TRBD1, was not verified against the DNA. TRBV21-1 is a pseudogene. CDR3 size: 16 residues. CDR3 in DNA: TGTGCCAGCAGCGACCTATTGACAGGGTACTCCTACGAGCAGTACTTC. Protein product: CASSDLLTGYSYEQYF.

The V call is TRBV7-9, the J call TRBJ1-1; no clear D. The CDR3 is made up of 15 amino acids. Germline assignment: CDR1 SEHNR and CDR2 FQNEAQ (reference sequence). The germline V and J ends were trimmed by 0 bases and 5 bases, with 13 bases remaining between them. The CDR3 protein is CASSLAEVFGTEAFF. The CDR3 nucleotides are TGTGCCAGCAGCTTAGCGGAGGTTTTCGGGACTGAAGCTTTCTTT.

In nucleotides, the CDR3 is TGTGCCAGCAGCCTTACCGGGGCGGGGGGAAGAGGGGCCTACGAGCAGTACTTC. It encodes CASSLTGAGGRGAYEQYF. The V and J genes are TRBV7-9 and TRBJ2-7, with 8 positions matching TRBD2. V shed 5 bases, J shed 2 bases, and the junction held 17 bases outside the gene matches. The CDR3 covers 18 residues. Germline assignment: CDR1 SEHNR and CDR2 FQNEAQ (reference sequence).

This chain joins TRBV4-3 and TRBJ2-6, with TRBD2 matching over 14 bases. V shed 3 bases, J shed 1 base, and the junction held 11 bases outside the gene matches. CDR1 and CDR2 (germline): LGHNA, YSLEER. This CDR3 comprises 21 residues. For the CDR3, the DNA is TGCGCCAGCAGCCATTGGACTAGCGGGAGGCGTCCCCTATCTGGGGCCAACGTCCTGACTTTC. Translating gives CASSHWTSGRRPLSGANVLTF.

This rearrangement joins TRBV4-3 to TRBJ2-5; TRBD2 aligns across 7 bases. V gave up 4 bases and J gave up 5 bases; unmatched junction bases: 7. The CDR3 extends over 14 amino acids. Germline loops: CDR1 LGHNA, CDR2 YSLEER. The DNA of the CDR3 is TGCGCCAGCAGCCGCGGACTAGTCGGGGAGACCCAGTACTTC. Its protein is CASSRGLVGETQYF.

The chain combines TRBV7-9 with TRBJ2-5; TRBD2 agrees at 14 bases. CDR3 length: 17 amino acids. Per germline, CDR1 SEHNR and CDR2 FQNEAQ (reference sequence). Trimming cost V 1 base and J 4 bases; bases outside gene matches: 5. CDR3 DNA: TGTGCCAGCAGCTTAGGTGTGGGACTAGCGGGAGTAGAGACCCAGTACTTC. It is translated as CASSLGVGLAGVETQYF.

This clone was picked up a small number of times. The chain links TRBV6-6 to TRBJ1-2; 7 positions agree with TRBD1. CDR1 is MNHNY and CDR2 is SVGAGI in the germline V gene (reference sequence). CDR3 length: 14 residues. J lost 0 bases, V lost 5 bases, and 3 bases had no gene match. The CDR3 coding sequence is TGTGCCAGCAGTGACAGGGCCCCTAACTATGGCTACACCTTC. Translating gives CASSDRAPNYGYTF.

The chain is built from TRBV11-2 and TRBJ2-1; 7 bases fit TRBD1. Germline V gene data show CDR1 as SGHAT and CDR2 as FQNNGV. This CDR3 has 15 residues. V shed 3 bases and J 10 bases; nucleotides not matched to a gene: 12. CDR3: CASSLDPTGLSEQFF. CDR3 in DNA: TGTGCCAGCAGCTTGGATCCGACAGGGTTGAGCGAGCAGTTCTTC.

V usage is TRBV19 and J usage is TRBJ2-7, with 12 positions matching TRBD1. Looked up from germline, CDR1 is LNHDA and CDR2 is SQIVND (reference sequence). This CDR3 is built from 15 residues. J gave up 6 bases and V 4 bases, and 7 bases lay outside the gene matches. This CDR3 reads CASSTQGQGAFEQYF. The CDR3 DNA sequence: TGTGCCAGTAGTACTCAGGGACAGGGGGCGTTCGAGCAGTACTTC.

The chain is built from TRBV6-4 and TRBJ2-1, with no clear D. This CDR3 is built from 14 residues. CDR1 MRHNA and CDR2 SNTAGT come from the germline V gene. Trimming cost V 4 bases and J 4 bases, with 11 bases left between them. This chain's CDR3 is CASSVEDGYNEQFF. As DNA, the CDR3 is TGTGCCAGCAGTGTCGAGGACGGATACAATGAGCAGTTCTTC.

The genes are TRBV6-4 and TRBJ2-1; D may be TRBD1 (6 bases). Deletions cut 6 bases from V and 2 bases from J, with 17 bases between. Germline assignment: CDR1 MRHNA and CDR2 SNTAGT. This CDR3 has 16 amino acids. The CDR3: CASRANAGAPYNEQFF. The CDR3 DNA follows: TGTGCCAGCAGGGCCAACGCAGGGGCCCCCTACAATGAGCAGTTCTTC.

This clone has only one observation. The chain uses TRBV10-3 and TRBJ2-1; tentatively, D is TRBD1 or TRBD2 (5 bases each). This CDR3 has 12 amino acids. V was pared by 8 bases and J by 4 bases, with 9 bases between. Germline values: CDR1 ENHRY, CDR2 SYGVKD. In DNA, the CDR3 is TGTGCCATCGGGGACCATTACAATGAGCAGTTCTTC. Its translation is CAIGDHYNEQFF.

The CDR3 spells CASSGDRGPTEAFF. The CDR3 DNA reads as TGTGCCAGCAGCGGGGACAGGGGGCCCACTGAAGCTTTCTTT. J is TRBJ1-1 and V is TRBV5-6; 12 bases agree with TRBD1. With 4 bases clipped from V and 4 bases from J, the junction kept 2 bases outside the gene matches. Looked up from germline, CDR1 is SGHDT and CDR2 is YYEEEE. This CDR3 has 14 residues.

This chain uses TRBV4-1 with TRBJ2-3; the match to TRBD2 covers 12 bases. This CDR3 region has 16 residues. The trim removed 4 bases at V and 2 bases at J, leaving 4 bases unmatched. The germline gives CDR1 MGHRA, CDR2 YSYEKL. Here the CDR3 reads CASSPGLAGFTDTQYF. In nucleotides, the CDR3 is TGCGCCAGCAGCCCTGGACTAGCGGGGTTCACAGATACGCAGTATTTT.

The rearrangement uses TRBV7-2 and TRBJ2-7; 7 bases map to TRBD2. Germline-derived CDR1 and CDR2 are SGHTA and FQGNSA. The CDR3 length is 14 residues. Losses at the gene ends were 0 bases for V and 5 bases for J; bases not matched to a gene: 4. CDR3: CASSLARERHEQYF. The CDR3 DNA reads TGTGCCAGCAGCTTAGCGCGGGAGAGGCACGAGCAGTACTTC. The full variable domain, with the rest looked up from reference TRBV7-2 and TRBJ2-7, is GAGVSQSPSNKVTEKGKDVELRCDPISGHTALYWYRQSLGQGLEFLIYFQGNSAPDKSGLPSDRFSAERTGGSVSTLTIQRTQQEDSAVYLCASSLARERHEQYFGPGTRLTVT.

The rearrangement links TRBV2 to TRBJ1-1; possibly TRBD1 for D (5 bases). The CDR3 has 14 amino acids. V was cut by 7 bases and J by 4 bases, with 16 bases left in between. CDR1 and CDR2 (germline): SNHLY, FYNNEI. CDR3 loop: CASTPLGRGTEAFF. The DNA for the CDR3 is TGTGCCAGCACCCCTCTGGGGAGGGGCACTGAAGCTTTCTTT.

The rearrangement uses TRBV11-2 and TRBJ2-3; D is possibly TRBD2 (6 bases). The CDR3 has 16 amino acids. Germline CDR1 and CDR2: SGHAT and FQNNGV. V dropped 2 bases and J dropped 4 bases, with 16 bases sitting between them. CDR3 nucleotides: TGTGCCAGCAGCTTACCCATGGGGGGTTCGGCAGATACGCAGTATTTT. As protein: CASSLPMGGSADTQYF.